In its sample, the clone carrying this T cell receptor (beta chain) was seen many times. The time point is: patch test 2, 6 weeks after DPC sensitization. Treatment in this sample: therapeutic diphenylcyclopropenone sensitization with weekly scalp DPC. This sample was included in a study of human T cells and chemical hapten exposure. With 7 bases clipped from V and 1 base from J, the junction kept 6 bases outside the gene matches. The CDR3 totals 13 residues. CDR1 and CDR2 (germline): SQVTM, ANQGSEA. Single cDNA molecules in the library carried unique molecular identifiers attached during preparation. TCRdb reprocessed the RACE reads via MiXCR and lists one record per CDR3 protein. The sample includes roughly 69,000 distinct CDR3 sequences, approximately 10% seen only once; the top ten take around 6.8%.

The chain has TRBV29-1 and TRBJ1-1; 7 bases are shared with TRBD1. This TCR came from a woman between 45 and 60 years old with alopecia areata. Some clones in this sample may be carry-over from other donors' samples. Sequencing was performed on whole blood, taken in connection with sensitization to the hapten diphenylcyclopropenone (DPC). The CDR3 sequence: CSDYRGQNTEAFF. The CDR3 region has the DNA TGCAGCGACTACAGGGGCCAGAACACTGAAGCTTTCTTT.